This passage covers 15 T cell receptor beta chains from one sample sequenced in a study of metastatic and nonmetastatic thyroid tumors. TCRdb re-analyzed the PCR reads through MiXCR. Of 50,000 to 65,000 clones detected, around a sixth appear once; the ten largest clones hold roughly 3%. There were no patients who had received any treatment before thyroid surgery. Sequencing input: blood. All receptors come from a female donor with papillary thyroid cancer or a benign thyroid nodule (not recorded which). Some clones in this sample may be carry-over from other donors' samples.

The sample holds many counts of this clone. V usage is TRBV3-1 and J usage is TRBJ2-7; D is uncertain. The CDR3 consists of 13 residues. V gave up 2 bases and J gave up 3 bases, with 8 bases separating them. Per germline, CDR1 LGHDT and CDR2 YNNKEL (reference sequence). CDR3 bases: TGTGCCAGCAGCCAAAGCCATCTCTACGAGCAGTACTTC. Protein sequence: CASSQSHLYEQYF.

In its sample, this clone was seen many times. The chain joins TRBV6-1 to TRBJ2-5; D may match TRBD1 or TRBD2 (5 bases each). V was pared by 3 bases and J by 5 bases, with 13 bases between. This CDR3 spans 14 amino acids. Germline CDR1 and CDR2: MNHNS and SASEGT. The CDR3 bases are TGTGCCAGCAGTGATGGGGGATGGGCGGAGACCCAGTACTTC. Translation: CASSDGGWAETQYF.

This clone has only a few counts. V is TRBV28 and J is TRBJ2-7; tentative D call: TRBD1 (6 bases). The germline V gene encodes CDR1 MDHEN and CDR2 SYDVKM. This CDR3 contains 13 residues. V was shortened by 7 bases and J by 0 bases, with 10 bases between the two germline ends. In DNA, the CDR3 is TGTGCCAGCACCCAGGGGTCCTCCTACGAGCAGTACTTC. This gives the protein CASTQGSSYEQYF.

The chain joins TRBV20-1 to TRBJ1-5, with D possibly TRBD1 on 5 matching bases. This CDR3 contains 16 residues. V lost 0 bases to trimming and J lost 3 bases, with 15 bases between them. The germline gives CDR1 DFQATT, CDR2 SNEGSKA (reference sequence). The CDR3 region is CSARDRRGWINQPQHF. For the CDR3, the DNA is TGCAGTGCTAGAGACCGGAGGGGATGGATCAATCAGCCCCAGCATTTT.

The chain's CDR3 is CASGKTASDYEQYF. As DNA, the CDR3 is TGCGCCAGCGGCAAAACAGCGTCCGACTACGAGCAGTACTTC. The chain is built from TRBV4-1 and TRBJ2-7, with unresolved D. In germline, CDR1 is MGHRA, CDR2 YSYEKL. Trimming stripped 8 bases from V and 3 bases from J, with 17 bases between. The CDR3 is 14 amino acids.

This clone was detected many times. CDR3 loop: CASSSAGTGGLEQYF. CDR3 DNA sequence: TGTGCCAGCAGTTCCGCCGGGACAGGGGGCCTCGAGCAGTACTTC. The gene calls are TRBV6-2 or TRBV6-3 and TRBJ2-7; TRBD1 aligns across 12 bases. The junction had 7 bases not matched to a gene; V was cut back by 4 bases and J by 6 bases. The CDR3 length is 15 residues. Germline assignment: CDR1 MNHEY and CDR2 SVGEGT.

This clone was found many times. This sequence joins TRBV30 and TRBJ2-7, with 8 bases matching TRBD1. Trimming at V came to 3 bases and at J to 4 bases, leaving 5 bases not matched to a gene. Germline V gene lookup returns CDR1 GTSNPN and CDR2 SVGIG (reference sequence). This CDR3 is 13 amino acids long. CDR3 loop: CAWRQGAGYEQYF. As DNA, the CDR3 is TGTGCCTGGAGGCAGGGGGCGGGTTACGAGCAGTACTTC.

This clone has a count of ten or more. This may come from a read error, since a much larger clone is one base off. The chain couples TRBV2 to TRBJ2-7, with D possibly matching TRBD2 (5 bases). CDR3 length equals 12 residues. V was shortened by 11 bases and J by 3 bases, with 14 bases between the two germline ends. CDR1 is SNHLY and CDR2 is FYNNEI in the germline V gene. The CDR3 loop is CARVSGGYEQYF. DNA of the CDR3: TGTGCCCGTGTCAGCGGAGGCTACGAGCAGTACTTC.

This clone was counted at least ten times. The chain employs TRBV28 and TRBJ2-1, with a possible D match to TRBD2 (6 bases). The CDR3 runs to 17 residues. The germline gives CDR1 MDHEN, CDR2 SYDVKM. V lost 5 bases and J lost 2, with 19 bases in between. CDR3 protein: CASSPAGGPTTYNEQFF. In nucleotides, the CDR3 is TGTGCCAGCAGTCCCGCCGGGGGACCGACGACCTACAATGAGCAGTTCTTC.

Remarks on this clone: Since a much larger clone is just one base distant, this may be a read error. The chain joins TRBV13 to TRBJ2-1; D call uncertain. Per the germline V gene, CDR1 is PRHDT and CDR2 is FYEKMQ (reference sequence). CDR3 length: 15 residues. The CDR3 loop is CASSFGRTSYNEQSF. As DNA, the CDR3 is TGTGCCAGCAGCTTTGGACGGACCTCCTACAATGAGCAGTCCTTC.

This clone was detected many times. CDR3 region: CASSEQGFNQPQHF. CDR3 coding DNA: TGTGCCAGCAGTGAACAGGGTTTCAATCAGCCCCAGCATTTT. V usage is TRBV6-1 and J usage is TRBJ1-5; weak D call: TRBD1 (5 bases). This CDR3 has 14 amino acids. Germline-derived CDR1 and CDR2 are MNHNS and SASEGT. The germline V and J ends were trimmed by 2 bases and 3 bases, with 8 bases remaining between them.

This clone was counted a few times. A much larger clone lies a single base off, so this may be a read error. The V call is TRBV19, the J call TRBJ2-5, with 11 bases identical to TRBD2. The CDR3 has 17 amino acids. Germline V CDR1 and CDR2: LNHDA, SQIVND (reference sequence). J lost 5 bases, V lost 3 bases, and 11 bases had no gene match. The CDR3: CASSINGIAGGPETQYF. For the CDR3, the DNA is TGTGCCAGTAGTATTAATGGGATAGCGGGAGGGCCGGAGACCCAGTACTTC.

The gene calls are TRBV9 and TRBJ2-2, with TRBD2 identical over 8 bases. With V trimmed by 0 bases and J by 13 bases, 14 bases remained unmatched. Germline CDR1 reads SGDLS; CDR2 reads YYNGEE. The CDR3 is made up of 16 amino acids. CDR3 amino acids: CASSVVLAGGPPVLFF. CDR3 coding DNA: TGTGCCAGCAGCGTAGTACTGGCGGGAGGCCCCCCGGTGCTGTTTTTT.

V and J are TRBV4-1 and TRBJ2-1, with D perhaps assigned TRBD1 or TRBD2 (5 bases each). Trimming left V 0 bases short and J 5 bases short, with 17 bases between. The CDR3 length is 17 residues. The germline CDR1 and CDR2 sequences are MGHRA and YSYEKL. The CDR3 DNA reads TGCGCCAGCAGCCAAGAACCGGGGCCTAGCCGGGACAATGAGCAGTTCTTC. Translating gives CASSQEPGPSRDNEQFF.

This clone came up many times. The gene calls are TRBV27 and TRBJ2-1; 8 bases are a match to TRBD2. This CDR3 has 15 residues. J lost 1 base, V lost 6 bases, and 5 bases had no gene match. Germline V gene sequence: CDR1 MNHEY, CDR2 SMNVEV (reference sequence). The CDR3 DNA reads TGTGCCAGCAGCGCAGCGGGAGCATCCTACAATGAGCAGTTCTTC. It translates to CASSAAGASYNEQFF.